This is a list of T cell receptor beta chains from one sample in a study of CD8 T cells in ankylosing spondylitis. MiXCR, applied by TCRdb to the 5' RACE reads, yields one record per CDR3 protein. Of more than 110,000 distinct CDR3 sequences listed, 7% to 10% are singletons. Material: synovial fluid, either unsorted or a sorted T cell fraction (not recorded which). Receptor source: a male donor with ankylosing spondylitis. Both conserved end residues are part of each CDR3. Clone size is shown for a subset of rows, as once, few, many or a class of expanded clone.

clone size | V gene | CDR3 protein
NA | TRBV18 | CASSPPLAGDGDTQYF
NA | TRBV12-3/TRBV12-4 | CASSPRTGVFEQYF
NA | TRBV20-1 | CSARAYGGDNSPLHF
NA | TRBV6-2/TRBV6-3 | CASSYSRQGWQNTIYF
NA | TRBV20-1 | CSANRDRRYGYTF
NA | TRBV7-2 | CASSRPGVTYEQYF
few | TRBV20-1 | CSADGRPRETQYF
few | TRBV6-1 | CASSDSGTGLEQFF
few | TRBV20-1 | CSASHPGSGNTIYF
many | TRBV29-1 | CSVHGPGPGYTF
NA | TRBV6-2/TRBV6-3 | CASSRGAGGIDEQFF
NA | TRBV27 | CASSLGAASSYNEQFF
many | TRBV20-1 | CSAQGANQPQHF
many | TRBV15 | CATSRELIRATDTQYF
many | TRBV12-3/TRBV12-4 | CASSSGAGSISNQPQHF
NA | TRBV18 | CASSPLTGVDEQYF
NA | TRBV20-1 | CSARDEGGGRRETQYF
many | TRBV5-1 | CASRLLGVETEAFF
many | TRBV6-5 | CASSFNGPYEQYF
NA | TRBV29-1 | CSVEEVQTDTQYF